The next 32 T cell receptor beta chains were all read from a single sample in a study of OX40 agonist ivuxolimab in advanced cancers. Libraries were prepared by immunoSEQ multiplex PCR; TCRdb keeps only in-frame clonotypes and omits some of them. The table records tens of thousands of clones, 80% to 90% of them present only once. This specimen was CD4+ or CD8+ T cells sorted from blood, taken in a trial of the OX40 agonist ivuxolimab. Every receptor here comes from an adult with an advanced solid tumor such as melanoma, head and neck, liver or kidney cancer.

This rearrangement joins TRBV27 to TRBJ2-5; TRBD2 is a possible D gene (5 bases). Germline lookup yields CDR1 MNHEY and CDR2 SMNVEV (reference sequence). The V and J ends lost 4 bases and 2 bases respectively, with 11 bases between them. The CDR3 runs to 14 residues. CDR3 in DNA: TGTGCCAGCAGTTCGGCTAGCAGACAAGAGACCCAGTACTTC. Protein sequence: CASSSASRQETQYF.

The chain joins TRBV27 to TRBJ2-1; 9 positions match TRBD2. V shed 6 bases and J 2 bases; nucleotides not matched to a gene: 8. CDR3 size: 16 residues. CDR1 is MNHEY, CDR2 SMNVEV, per germline (reference sequence). CDR3 nucleotides: TGTGCCAGCAGGCGTCCGGGACTAGCTGCCTACAATGAGCAGTTCTTC. This encodes CASRRPGLAAYNEQFF.

The chain carries TRBV14 and TRBJ2-1, with 10 positions matching TRBD2. Germline V gene data show CDR1 as SGHDN and CDR2 as FVKESK. CDR3 length equals 15 residues. V lost 3 bases, J lost 8 bases, and 7 bases stayed unmatched. DNA for the CDR3: TGTGCCAGCAGCCACATCAGCGGGAGGGTCTATGAGCAGTTCTTC. Amino acid sequence: CASSHISGRVYEQFF.

This clone was counted a single time. This chain uses TRBV28 with TRBJ2-5, with 10 bases matching TRBD1. The CDR3 length is 15 residues. Germline lookup yields CDR1 MDHEN and CDR2 SYDVKM. The J segment lost 9 bases and the V segment lost 5 bases, leaving 12 bases of the junction unmatched. The CDR3 here is CASSTTGTGDRAQYF. The CDR3 region has the DNA TGTGCCAGCAGTACAACCGGGACAGGGGACCGGGCCCAGTACTTC.

V is TRBV5-6 and J is TRBJ2-7; 7 bases align to TRBD1. Per germline, CDR1 SGHDT and CDR2 YYEEEE. The CDR3 is 12 residues long. The J segment lost 4 bases and the V segment lost 4 bases, leaving 2 bases of the junction unmatched. The DNA of the CDR3 is TGTGCCAGCAGCAGGGGACAGTACGAGCAGTACTTC. Its translation is CASSRGQYEQYF.

The V gene is TRBV6-5, the J gene TRBJ2-7; no firm D call. Germline values: CDR1 MNHEY, CDR2 SVGAGI. The CDR3 runs 13 residues. Trimming took off 0 bases at V and 4 bases at J, with 7 bases between the two ends. The CDR3 region is CASSYSRDYEQYF. Here the CDR3 DNA reads TGTGCCAGCAGTTACTCGCGAGATTACGAGCAGTACTTC.

The gene calls are TRBV11-2 and TRBJ2-1, with TRBD1 matching over 7 bases. V gave up 5 bases and J gave up 1 base; unmatched junction bases: 14. The CDR3 runs to 18 residues. Germline V gene sequence: CDR1 SGHAT, CDR2 FQNNGV. CDR3: CASSRGLTGDRSYNEQFF. The DNA of the CDR3 is TGTGCCAGCAGCCGAGGGCTTACAGGGGATAGGTCCTACAATGAGCAGTTCTTC.

Here the CDR3 DNA reads TGCAGTGCTTATGACAGGCGCTACACCTTC. Amino acid sequence: CSAYDRRYTF. The V and J genes are TRBV20-1 and TRBJ1-2; D perhaps matches TRBD1 (6 bases). Germline CDR1 and CDR2: DFQATT and SNEGSKA (reference sequence). This CDR3 comprises 10 residues. The germline V and J ends were trimmed by 5 bases and 9 bases, with 10 bases remaining between them.

The chain uses TRBV5-1 and TRBJ2-3, with TRBD2 matching 11 bases. CDR1 and CDR2 (germline): SGHRS, YFSETQ. This CDR3 has 15 residues. V was clipped by 3 bases and J by 4 bases; unmatched bases: 4. CDR3 sequence: CASSSTSGVPDTQYF. Here the CDR3 DNA reads TGCGCCAGCAGCTCGACTAGCGGGGTGCCAGATACGCAGTATTTT.

For the CDR3, the DNA is TGTGCCAGCAGCTCCCTGGGGTCCGCACACGGGGTTACGCAGTATTTT. Amino acids: CASSSLGSAHGVTQYF. This chain joins TRBV27 and TRBJ2-3, with D maybe TRBD2 (5 bases). Looked up from germline, CDR1 is MNHEY and CDR2 is SMNVEV (reference sequence). CDR3 length equals 16 residues. Trimming stripped 6 bases from V and 8 bases from J, with 24 bases between.

J is TRBJ2-3 and V is TRBV11-2; TRBD1 is a possible D gene (7 bases). This CDR3 has 15 residues. Germline V gives CDR1 SGHAT, CDR2 FQNNGV. V was pared by 5 bases and J by 5 bases, with 17 bases between. CDR3 nucleotide sequence: TGTGCCAGCAGCGAACGGAGGGGGCGAGGAGATACGCAGTATTTT. Translated, it gives CASSERRGRGDTQYF.

This chain joins TRBV5-4 and TRBJ2-5, with 7 bases aligning to TRBD2. The germline V gene has CDR1 SGHNT and CDR2 YYREEE (reference sequence). The CDR3 is made up of 13 amino acids. The ends lost 5 bases at V and 5 bases at J; junction bases unmatched: 6. The CDR3 sequence: CASSGLVSETQYF. The DNA for the CDR3 is TGTGCCAGCAGTGGACTAGTCTCGGAGACCCAGTACTTC.

This clone was seen once. The chain couples TRBV9 to TRBJ2-1; D is uncertain. V gave up 0 bases and J gave up 0 bases, with 7 bases separating them. The CDR3 consists of 15 residues. Germline lookup yields CDR1 SGDLS and CDR2 YYNGEE. In nucleotides, the CDR3 is TGTGCCAGCAGCGTAGTCCCTAGCTCCTACAATGAGCAGTTCTTC. Protein: CASSVVPSSYNEQFF.

The chain has TRBV9 and TRBJ2-7; D possibly corresponds to TRBD2 (5 bases). Germline V gives CDR1 SGDLS, CDR2 YYNGEE. Deletions cut 0 bases from V and 3 bases from J, with 10 bases between. The CDR3 has 14 amino acids. The DNA of the CDR3 is TGTGCCAGCAGCGTAGCAGAGGGTGGCTACGAGCAGTACTTC. Translation: CASSVAEGGYEQYF.

The rearrangement joins TRBV11-3 to TRBJ2-7; D is unclear. Trimming removed 0 bases from V and 6 bases from J, with 9 bases in between. The V gene's germline CDR1 is SGHNT and CDR2 YENEEA. There are 13 residues in the CDR3. This CDR3 is CASSLDLRLEQYF. The CDR3 DNA reads TGTGCCAGCAGCTTAGATCTCAGACTCGAGCAGTACTTC.

The rearrangement links TRBV4-3 to TRBJ2-1; no clear D gene. Germline assignment: CDR1 LGHNA and CDR2 YSLEER. This CDR3 is built from 15 residues. Trimming shortened V by 0 bases and J by 2 bases, and 8 bases separated the two germline ends. CDR3 loop: CASSQEPKPYNEQFF. The CDR3 DNA reads TGCGCCAGCAGCCAAGAACCTAAACCCTACAATGAGCAGTTCTTC.

CDR3: CASSPKRPLAGGPNEQYF. CDR3 sequence (DNA): TGTGCCAGTAGTCCCAAACGCCCACTAGCGGGAGGGCCGAACGAGCAGTACTTC. The chain couples TRBV19 to TRBJ2-7; 13 bases align to TRBD2. With V trimmed by 5 bases and J by 5 bases, 15 bases remained unmatched. This CDR3 has 18 amino acids. Per the germline V gene, CDR1 is LNHDA and CDR2 is SQIVND (reference sequence).

This clone was seen just once. The rearrangement uses TRBV27 and TRBJ1-3; D is unresolved. Trimming took 3 bases from V and 0 from J, leaving 12 bases between them. CDR3 length equals 16 residues. Germline loops: CDR1 MNHEY, CDR2 SMNVEV (reference sequence). CDR3 region: CASSFGSRGSGNTIYF. The CDR3 DNA follows: TGTGCCAGCAGTTTTGGCAGCCGAGGCTCTGGAAACACCATATATTTT.

The rearrangement uses TRBV6-1 and TRBJ1-1; maybe TRBD1 (6 bases). V was trimmed by 7 bases and J by 0 bases, leaving 9 bases between them. This CDR3 is 13 amino acids long. From germline, CDR1 is MNHNS and CDR2 SASEGT. The DNA for the CDR3 is TGTGCCAGCACGTGGGGGCTGAACACTGAAGCTTTCTTT. Encoded protein: CASTWGLNTEAFF.

The chain joins TRBV5-1 to TRBJ2-7; D is uncertain. Germline V gives CDR1 SGHRS, CDR2 YFSETQ. The CDR3 has 13 amino acids. The ends were cut back, 5 bases at V and 0 bases at J, with 9 bases in the middle. CDR3 DNA: TGCGCCAGCAGATCCCCGGTCTCCTACGAGCAGTACTTC. It translates to CASRSPVSYEQYF.

The rearrangement links TRBV6-5 to TRBJ2-2; unclear D gene. Per the germline V gene, CDR1 is MNHEY and CDR2 is SVGAGI. The CDR3 consists of 12 residues. The V end lost 11 bases, the J end lost 4 bases, and 11 bases lay between the germline ends. Here the CDR3 DNA reads TGTGCCTCCGCCCGGTTCACCGGGGAGCTGTTTTTT. It yields the protein CASARFTGELFF.

This chain uses TRBV4-3 with TRBJ2-7; the D gene is possibly TRBD2 (5 bases). This CDR3 is 13 amino acids long. From germline, CDR1 is LGHNA and CDR2 YSLEER. With 5 bases removed from V and 5 bases from J, the gap between germline ends came to 13 bases. The CDR3 DNA reads as TGCGCCAGCAGCGGTGGGAGTTTTGACGAGCAGTACTTC. Translation gives CASSGGSFDEQYF.

The V gene is TRBV5-8, the J gene TRBJ2-5, with D perhaps matching TRBD1 or TRBD2 (7 bases each). The CDR3 has 13 residues. Looked up from germline, CDR1 is SGHTS and CDR2 is YDEGEE. The V gene lost 4 bases and the J gene lost 7 bases, with 14 bases spanning the gap. CDR3 loop: CASSNRGGGTQYF. CDR3 DNA sequence: TGTGCCAGCAGCAACAGGGGCGGGGGGACCCAGTACTTC.

The V call is TRBV5-1, the J call TRBJ2-1; TRBD2 agrees at 7 bases. This CDR3 spans 15 amino acids. In germline, CDR1 is SGHRS, CDR2 YFSETQ. Losses at the gene ends were 4 bases for V and 0 bases for J; bases not matched to a gene: 4. The CDR3 sequence is CASSAGLGSYNEQFF. In DNA, the CDR3 is TGCGCCAGCAGCGCCGGACTAGGCTCCTACAATGAGCAGTTCTTC.

Points on this clone: This specimen includes other DNA sequences encoding the same CDR3. V gene TRBV5-4 combines with J gene TRBJ2-3; D is uncertain. The CDR3 length is 14 residues. The germline V gene encodes CDR1 SGHNT and CDR2 YYREEE (reference sequence). The germline V and J ends were trimmed by 8 bases and 12 bases, with 25 bases remaining between them. CDR3 sequence: CASYIGTLAETQYF. The DNA of the CDR3 is TGTGCCAGTTACATCGGAACCTTAGCCGAGACACAGTATTTT. The variable domain in full, completed from reference TRBV5-4 and TRBJ2-3, reads ETGVTQSPTHLIKTRGQQVTLRCSSQSGHNTVSWYQQALGQGPQFIFQYYREEENGRGNFPPRFSGLQFPNYSSELNVNALELDDSALYLCASYIGTLAETQYFGPGTRLTVL.

Points on this clone: Possible read error: a much larger clone is one base away. CDR3 DNA: TGTGCCAGCAGCTTGGCAGAGAACACTGAAGCTTTCTTT. Translated: CASSLAENTEAFF. The chain has TRBV5-3 and TRBJ1-1; D not certain. TRBV5-3 is an ORF; its function is uncertain. The CDR3 contains 13 residues.

V is TRBV15 and J is TRBJ1-4; 11 bases fit TRBD1. CDR3 size: 18 residues. V trimming: 1 base; J trimming: 0 bases; junction bases outside the gene matches: 4. Germline assignment: CDR1 LNHNV and CDR2 YYDKDF (reference sequence). The CDR3 spells CATSRGWGQGATNEKLFF. In DNA, the CDR3 is TGTGCCACCAGCAGAGGGTGGGGACAGGGGGCAACTAATGAAAAACTGTTTTTT.

V and J are TRBV27 and TRBJ2-7; TRBD1 or TRBD2 may be the D gene (5 bases each). V gave up 3 bases and J gave up 11 bases, with 17 bases separating them. The CDR3 runs 13 residues. Germline lookup yields CDR1 MNHEY and CDR2 SMNVEV (reference sequence). The CDR3 reads CASSFSDPGRKYF. The CDR3 coding sequence is TGTGCCAGCAGTTTTTCTGACCCGGGACGAAAGTACTTC.

The genes are TRBV5-1 and TRBJ2-5; D is ambiguous. The CDR3 length is 14 residues. V lost 0 bases and J 2 bases, leaving 8 bases between the germline ends. Germline V lookup: CDR1 SGHRS, CDR2 YFSETQ. The CDR3 reads CASSLGGSQETQYF. Here the CDR3 DNA reads TGCGCCAGCAGCTTGGGGGGATCACAAGAGACCCAGTACTTC.

The rearrangement joins TRBV5-1 to TRBJ2-7; D possibly corresponds to TRBD1 (5 bases). CDR3 length: 14 amino acids. Germline values: CDR1 SGHRS, CDR2 YFSETQ. Trimming pared 0 bases from V and 3 bases from J, leaving 10 bases between. The chain's CDR3 is CASSLVQGRYEQYF. CDR3 in DNA: TGCGCCAGCAGCTTGGTTCAGGGCCGCTACGAGCAGTACTTC. The whole variable domain, filled in from reference TRBV5-1 and TRBJ2-7, reads KAGVTQTPRYLIKTRGQQVTLSCSPISGHRSVSWYQQTPGQGLQFLFEYFSETQRNKGNFPGRFSGRQFSNSRSEMNVSTLELGDSALYLCASSLVQGRYEQYFGPGTRLTVT.

This chain joins TRBV5-1 and TRBJ2-1, with 11 bases lining up with TRBD2. With 4 bases clipped from V and 0 bases from J, the junction kept 12 bases outside the gene matches. The CDR3 contains 19 residues. Looked up from germline, CDR1 is SGHRS and CDR2 is YFSETQ. This chain's CDR3 is CASSPPPGLAAGSYNEQFF. The CDR3, as DNA: TGCGCCAGCAGCCCACCCCCGGGACTAGCGGCAGGCTCCTACAATGAGCAGTTCTTC.

The gene calls are TRBV11-2 and TRBJ2-3; 7 nucleotides match TRBD1. Germline V gives CDR1 SGHAT, CDR2 FQNNGV. The CDR3 is 16 residues long. V was clipped by 1 base and J by 6 bases; unmatched bases: 10. This chain's CDR3 is CASSLAGTERIDTQYF. Here the CDR3 DNA reads TGTGCCAGCAGCTTAGCCGGGACAGAGAGAATTGATACGCAGTATTTT.